There are a few counts of the clone carrying this TCR beta chain. The target antigen is unknown. A second about 7 to 12 cycle PCR used barcoded and J-beta primers. Every cDNA was tagged by a template-switch adaptor with 12 random nucleotides. TCRdb ran MiXCR on the 5' RACE reads and lists one entry per CDR3 protein. The sample includes over a million distinct CDR3 sequences, roughly two fifths of them seen just once. The entry originates in a study of blood T cells in healthy people across ages. Study-level results: Expanded clonotype changes were possibly confounded by unknown donor CMV status. Naive CD4+ cells and diversity were both higher in long-lived donors than in aged donors.

V lost 7 bases to trimming and J lost 4 bases; unmatched junction nucleotides: 7. The CDR3 has 15 residues. The sequencing input was blood. This sequence originates from a woman aged 18-29 years in good health. The V and J genes are TRBV12-3 or TRBV12-4 and TRBJ2-1; the match to TRBD1 covers 10 bases. The CDR3 DNA reads TGTGCCAGCAATACAGGGGACAGGGGTTACAATGAGCAGTTCTTC. Translation gives CASNTGDRGYNEQFF.